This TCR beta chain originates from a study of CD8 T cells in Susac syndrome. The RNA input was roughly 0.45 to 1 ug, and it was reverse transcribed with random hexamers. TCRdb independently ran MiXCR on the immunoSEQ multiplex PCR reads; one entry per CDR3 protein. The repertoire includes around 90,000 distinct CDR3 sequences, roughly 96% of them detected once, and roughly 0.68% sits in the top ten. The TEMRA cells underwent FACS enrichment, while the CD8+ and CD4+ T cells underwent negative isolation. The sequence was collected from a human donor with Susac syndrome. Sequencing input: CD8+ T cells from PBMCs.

As DNA, the CDR3 is TGTGCCAGCAACCCCGATGGGGGGGCTGAAAAACTGTTTTTT. Translation: CASNPDGGAEKLFF. V usage is TRBV2 and J usage is TRBJ1-4; TRBD1 is a possible D gene (6 bases). CDR1 SNHLY and CDR2 FYNNEI come from the germline V gene. V shed 7 bases and J shed 7 bases, with 16 bases lying between them. The CDR3 contains 14 residues.